This is a list of T cell receptor beta chains from one sample in a study of T cell responses to AZD1222 COVID-19 vaccine. Generated by immunoSEQ multiplex PCR, the TCRdb table keeps only in-frame clones and is missing some. The sample lists 150,000 to 200,000 clones; approximately 90% were seen once. Sequencing used peripheral blood, obtained 28 days after the second dose of the MenACWY control vaccine. These receptors all come from an adult who received the MenACWY meningococcal vaccine as a control. CDR3s include the opening cysteine and the closing phenylalanine or tryptophan. Clone size is given for some rows only: seen once, a few or many times, or a class if the clone is expanded.

v_gene,abundance,CDR3aa
TRBV21-1,-,CASSKVDEQYF
TRBV7-2,-,CASSSALGNTIYF
TRBV6-2/TRBV6-3,-,CASSTRDRNQPQHF
TRBV6-5,-,CASSYWGTSGNYEQYF
TRBV6-1,few,CASSEAPEVSRTASNQPQHF
TRBV7-2,-,CASSLGMRGTEAFF
TRBV9,-,CASSPTGTNEKLFF
TRBV4-3,few,CASSQGTGGIQPQHF
TRBV19,-,CASSFIGESNEKLFF
TRBV7-2,-,CASSLGIRAPAETQYF
TRBV11-2,-,CASSPNSYGYTF
TRBV28,-,CASLIPGMNTEAFF
TRBV19,-,CASSIGQGDEKLFF
TRBV29-1,-,CSSSSGPSTDTQYF
TRBV28,-,CASRLTGEVTEAFF
TRBV2,once,CASSEGQGRGGYTF
TRBV6-5,-,CASRPGTVLYEQYF